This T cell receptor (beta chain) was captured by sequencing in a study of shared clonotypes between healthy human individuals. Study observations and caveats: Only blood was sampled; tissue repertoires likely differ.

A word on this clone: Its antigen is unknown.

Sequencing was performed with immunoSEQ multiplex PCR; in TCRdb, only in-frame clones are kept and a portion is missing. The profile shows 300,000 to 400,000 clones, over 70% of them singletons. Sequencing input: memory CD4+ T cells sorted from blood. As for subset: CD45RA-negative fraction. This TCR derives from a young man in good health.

The CDR3 DNA sequence: TGTGCCAGCAGGGTGCCTGGGATTGGAAACACCATATATTTT. Translating it yields CASRVPGIGNTIYF. V usage is TRBV2 and J usage is TRBJ1-3; D gene ambiguous. The germline V gene encodes CDR1 SNHLY and CDR2 FYNNEI. This CDR3 region has 14 residues. Trimming took 6 bases from V and 3 from J, leaving 12 bases between them.